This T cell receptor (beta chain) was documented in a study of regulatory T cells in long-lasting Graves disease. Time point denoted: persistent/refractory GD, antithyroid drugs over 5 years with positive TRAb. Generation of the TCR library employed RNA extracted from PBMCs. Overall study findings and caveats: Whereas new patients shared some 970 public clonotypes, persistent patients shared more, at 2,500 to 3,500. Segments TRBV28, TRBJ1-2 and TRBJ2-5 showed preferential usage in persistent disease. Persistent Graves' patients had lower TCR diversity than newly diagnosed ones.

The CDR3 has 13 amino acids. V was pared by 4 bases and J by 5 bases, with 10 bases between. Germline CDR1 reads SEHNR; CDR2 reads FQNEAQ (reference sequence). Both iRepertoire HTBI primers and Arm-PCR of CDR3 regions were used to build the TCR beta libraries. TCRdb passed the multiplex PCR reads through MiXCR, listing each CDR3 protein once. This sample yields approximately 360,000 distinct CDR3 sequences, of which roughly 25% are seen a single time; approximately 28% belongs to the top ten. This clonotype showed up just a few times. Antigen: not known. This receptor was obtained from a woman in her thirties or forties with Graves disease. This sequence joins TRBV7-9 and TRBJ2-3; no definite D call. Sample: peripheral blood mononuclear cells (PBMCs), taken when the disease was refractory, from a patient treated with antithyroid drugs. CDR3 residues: CASSYPLGDTQYF. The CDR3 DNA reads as TGTGCCAGCAGCTACCCTTTGGGAGATACGCAGTATTTT.